Listed below are T cell receptor beta chains from one sample, sequenced in a study of blood T cell repertoires in COVID-19. TCRdb's copy holds only in-frame clones and misses some; the assay was immunoSEQ multiplex PCR. This sample carries about 260,000 clones, approximately 80% of them seen once, and the ten largest clones take 4% to 5%. The sample consisted of peripheral blood. These TCRs come from a man in his sixties with acute or convalescent COVID-19. CDR3s include the opening cysteine and the closing phenylalanine or tryptophan. D genes are given only for firm matches. Some rows have no size entry. The others give once, few or many, or a class for an expanded clone.

v_call,clone_size,j_call,d_call,cdr3_nt,cdr3_aa
TRBV5-3,.,TRBJ1-2,.,TGTGCCAGAAGCGGGTGCAGGGGTGCTAACTATGGCTACACCTTC,CARSGCRGANYGYTF
TRBV27,.,TRBJ1-4,.,TGTGCCAGCAGACGCCAGGGATCCTGGTGGGAAAAACTGTTTTTT,CASRRQGSWWEKLFF
TRBV21-1,.,TRBJ2-3,.,TGTGCCAGGATCCCAGGACTAGCGGGGGGGCCTACAGATACGCAGTATTTT,CARIPGLAGGPTDTQYF
TRBV2,.,TRBJ2-2,TRBD1,TGTGCCAGCACCCCTTTGACAGGGCCGGTCAGGGCCGGGGAGCTGTTTTTT,CASTPLTGPVRAGELFF
TRBV14,.,TRBJ2-2,TRBD2,TGTGCCAGCAAATCCCTAGCGGGGCGTACCGGGGAGCTGTTTTTT,CASKSLAGRTGELFF
TRBV6-5,.,TRBJ2-1,.,TGTGCCAGCCCCCAACATCACAATGAGCAGTTCTTC,CASPQHHNEQFF
TRBV28,.,TRBJ2-2,.,TGTGCCAGCACCCCCTGGGGGGAGCGGAACACCGGGGAGCTGTTTTTT,CASTPWGERNTGELFF
TRBV5-1,.,TRBJ2-7,TRBD1,TGCGCCAGCAGCTTTGGACAGGGGGCAGGTGAGCAGTACTTC,CASSFGQGAGEQYF
TRBV24-1,.,TRBJ2-5,.,TGTGCCACCAGTGACCCAGGTTTTGAGACCCAGTACTTC,CATSDPGFETQYF
TRBV14,.,TRBJ2-3,TRBD2,TGTGCCAGCAGCCCCCTCGGGGGGAAGCACACAGATACGCAGTATTTT,CASSPLGGKHTDTQYF
TRBV27,.,TRBJ2-7,TRBD2,TGTGCCAGCAGTTTATCGGGGGGACTAGCGGGAGGCTACGAGCAGTACTTC,CASSLSGGLAGGYEQYF
TRBV19,.,TRBJ2-2,.,TGTGCCAGTAGTTCAGGACTCGTAGGGACCGGGGAGCTGTTTTTT,CASSSGLVGTGELFF
TRBV5-1,.,TRBJ2-2,.,TGCGCCAGCAGCCTGACAGGTATCGGGGAGCTGTTTTTT,CASSLTGIGELFF
TRBV28,.,TRBJ2-2,.,TGTGCCAGCAAGAGGCGGTCTGCCAACACCGGGGAGCTGTTTTTT,CASKRRSANTGELFF
TRBV2,.,TRBJ2-7,.,TGTGCCAGCAGTGACCTAGTCCACGAGCAGTACTTC,CASSDLVHEQYF
TRBV6-5,once,TRBJ2-7,.,TGTGCCAGCAGTTACTCGAGACAAGCCTACGAGCAGTACTTC,CASSYSRQAYEQYF
TRBV7-2,.,TRBJ2-7,TRBD2,TGTGCCAGCAGCTTAGCGTGGGGGGGGTCGACCTACGAGCAGTACTTC,CASSLAWGGSTYEQYF
TRBV11-2,.,TRBJ2-4,TRBD2,TGTGCCAGCAGCTTAGTAGCGGGGACTCAAAACATTCAGTACTTC,CASSLVAGTQNIQYF
TRBV5-1,.,TRBJ2-5,TRBD2,TGCGCCAGCAGCTTGGAATGGACTAGCGGCCAAGAGACCCAGTACTTC,CASSLEWTSGQETQYF
TRBV3-1/TRBV3-2,.,TRBJ2-7,.,TGTGCCAGCAGTGGACTTAGCGGAAGTAGCGAGCAGTACTTC,CASSGLSGSSEQYF
TRBV6-2/TRBV6-3,.,TRBJ2-3,.,TGTGCCAGCAGTGGTACAGGGACAGATACGCAGTATTTT,CASSGTGTDTQYF
TRBV5-1,.,TRBJ2-2,.,TGCGCCAGCAGCTTGGTTGCAGGAATGAACACCGGGGAGCTGTTTTTT,CASSLVAGMNTGELFF
TRBV7-2,.,TRBJ1-1,.,TGTGCCAGCAGCTTAGGAGGTAGCCGGCCTACTGAAGCTTTCTTT,CASSLGGSRPTEAFF
TRBV4-3,.,TRBJ2-1,TRBD2,TGCGCCAGCAGCCAAGGGACTAGCGGGAGTGAGCAGTTCTTC,CASSQGTSGSEQFF
TRBV18,once,TRBJ2-5,.,TGTGCCAGCTCACCAATGCGGAAAGAGACCCAGTACTTC,CASSPMRKETQYF
TRBV5-1,.,TRBJ2-7,TRBD2,TGCGCCAGCAGCGCCATACTAGCGGGGGGCACTTACGAGCAGTACTTC,CASSAILAGGTYEQYF
TRBV6-5,once,TRBJ1-2,TRBD1,TGTGCCAGCAGAGAGACAGGGGCCAACTATGGCTACACCTTC,CASRETGANYGYTF
TRBV7-3,once,TRBJ2-3,.,TGTGCCAGCAGCTCATCAGGGGCCAGGGCAGATACGCAGTATTTT,CASSSSGARADTQYF
TRBV9,.,TRBJ2-1,TRBD2,TGTGCCAGCAGCCTGACTAGCGGGAGGTACAATGAGCAGTTCTTC,CASSLTSGRYNEQFF
TRBV5-1,.,TRBJ2-7,.,TGCGCCAGCAGCTTCTCGACAGACAAATACGAGCAGTACTTC,CASSFSTDKYEQYF
TRBV30,.,TRBJ1-2,TRBD1,TGTGCCTGGGGACAGGGCTCTGGCTACACCTTC,CAWGQGSGYTF
TRBV7-9,.,TRBJ2-6,.,TGTGCCAGCAGCTACGAAACAGGGACCCACTCTGGGGCCAACGTCCTGACTTTC,CASSYETGTHSGANVLTF
TRBV3-1/TRBV3-2,.,TRBJ1-2,.,TGTGCCAGCAGCCAGGGGGCCAATGGCTACACCTTC,CASSQGANGYTF